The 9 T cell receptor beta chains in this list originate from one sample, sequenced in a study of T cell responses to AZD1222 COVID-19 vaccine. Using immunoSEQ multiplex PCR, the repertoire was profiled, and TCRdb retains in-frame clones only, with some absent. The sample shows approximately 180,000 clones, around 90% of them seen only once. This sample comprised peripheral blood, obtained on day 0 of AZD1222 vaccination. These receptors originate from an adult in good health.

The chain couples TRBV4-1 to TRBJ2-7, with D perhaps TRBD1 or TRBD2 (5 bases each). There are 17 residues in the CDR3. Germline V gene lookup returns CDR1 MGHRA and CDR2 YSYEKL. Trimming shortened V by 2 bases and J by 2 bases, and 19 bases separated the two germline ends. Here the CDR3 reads CASSQPPHGTGPYEQYF. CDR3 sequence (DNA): TGCGCCAGCAGCCAACCACCTCACGGGACCGGACCCTACGAGCAGTACTTC.

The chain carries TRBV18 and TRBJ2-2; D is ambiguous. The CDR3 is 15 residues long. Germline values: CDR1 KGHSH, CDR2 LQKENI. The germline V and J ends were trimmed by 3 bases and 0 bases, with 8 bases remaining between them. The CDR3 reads CASSPRKPNTGELFF. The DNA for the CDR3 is TGTGCCAGCTCACCGAGGAAACCGAACACCGGGGAGCTGTTTTTT.

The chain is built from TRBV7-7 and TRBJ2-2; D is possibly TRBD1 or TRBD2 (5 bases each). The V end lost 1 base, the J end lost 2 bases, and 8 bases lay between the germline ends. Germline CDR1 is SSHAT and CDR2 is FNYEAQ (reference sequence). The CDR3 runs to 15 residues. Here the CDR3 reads CASSLGGVNTGELFF. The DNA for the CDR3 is TGTGCCAGCAGCTTAGGAGGGGTAAACACCGGGGAGCTGTTTTTT.

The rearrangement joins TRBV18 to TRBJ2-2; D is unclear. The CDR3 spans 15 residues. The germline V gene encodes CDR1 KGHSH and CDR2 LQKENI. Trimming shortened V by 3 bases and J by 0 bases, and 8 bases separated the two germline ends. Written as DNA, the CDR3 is TGTGCCAGCTCACCTAACTTTACGAACACCGGGGAGCTGTTTTTT. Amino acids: CASSPNFTNTGELFF.

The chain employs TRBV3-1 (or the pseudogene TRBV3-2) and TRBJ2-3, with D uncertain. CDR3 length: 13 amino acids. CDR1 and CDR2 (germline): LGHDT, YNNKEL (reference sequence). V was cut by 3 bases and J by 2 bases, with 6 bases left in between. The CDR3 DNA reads TGTGCCAGCAGCCAGGGCACCACAGATACGCAGTATTTT. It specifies CASSQGTTDTQYF.

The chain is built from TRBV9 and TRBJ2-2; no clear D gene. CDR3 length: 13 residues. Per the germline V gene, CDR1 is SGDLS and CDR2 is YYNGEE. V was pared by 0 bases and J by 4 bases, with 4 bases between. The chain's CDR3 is CASSVDLTGELFF. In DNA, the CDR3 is TGTGCCAGCAGCGTAGATCTCACCGGGGAGCTGTTTTTT.

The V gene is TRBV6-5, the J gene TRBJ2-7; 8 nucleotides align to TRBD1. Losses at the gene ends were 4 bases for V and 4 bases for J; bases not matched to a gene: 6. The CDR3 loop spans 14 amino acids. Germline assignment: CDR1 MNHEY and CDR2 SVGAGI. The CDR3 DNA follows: TGTGCCAGCAGTTCCTGGACAGGGTCGTACGAGCAGTACTTC. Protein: CASSSWTGSYEQYF.

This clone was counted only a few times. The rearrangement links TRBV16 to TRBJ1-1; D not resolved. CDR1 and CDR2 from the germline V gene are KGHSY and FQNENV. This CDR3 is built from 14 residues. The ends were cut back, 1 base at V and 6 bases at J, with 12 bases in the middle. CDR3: CASSQFSADSEAFF. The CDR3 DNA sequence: TGTGCCAGCAGCCAATTCTCAGCAGATTCTGAAGCTTTCTTT.

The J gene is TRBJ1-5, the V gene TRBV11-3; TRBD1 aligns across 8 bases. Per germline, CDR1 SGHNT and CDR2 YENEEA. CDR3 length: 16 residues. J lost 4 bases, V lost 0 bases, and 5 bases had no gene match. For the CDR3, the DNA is TGTGCCAGCAGCTTAGAGGACAGGGTTCGTAATCAGCCCCAGCATTTT. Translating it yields CASSLEDRVRNQPQHF.